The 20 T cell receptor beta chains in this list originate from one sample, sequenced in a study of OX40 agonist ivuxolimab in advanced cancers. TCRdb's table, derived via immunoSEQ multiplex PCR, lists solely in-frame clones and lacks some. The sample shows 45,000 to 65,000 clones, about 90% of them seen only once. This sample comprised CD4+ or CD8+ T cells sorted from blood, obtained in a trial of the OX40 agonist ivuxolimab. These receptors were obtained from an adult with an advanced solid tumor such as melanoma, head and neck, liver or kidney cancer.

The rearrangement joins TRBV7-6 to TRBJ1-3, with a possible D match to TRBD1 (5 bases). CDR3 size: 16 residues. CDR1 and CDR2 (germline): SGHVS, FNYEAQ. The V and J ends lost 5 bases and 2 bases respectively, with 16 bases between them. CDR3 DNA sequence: TGTGCCAGCAGCAATAGCGGGGGTATCCCTGGAAACACCATATATTTT. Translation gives CASSNSGGIPGNTIYF. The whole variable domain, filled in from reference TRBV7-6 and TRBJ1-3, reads GAGVSQSPRYKVTKRGQDVALRCDPISGHVSLYWYRQALGQGPEFLTYFNYEAQQDKSGLPNDRFSAERPEGSISTLTIQRTEQRDSAMYRCASSNSGGIPGNTIYFGEGSWLTVV.

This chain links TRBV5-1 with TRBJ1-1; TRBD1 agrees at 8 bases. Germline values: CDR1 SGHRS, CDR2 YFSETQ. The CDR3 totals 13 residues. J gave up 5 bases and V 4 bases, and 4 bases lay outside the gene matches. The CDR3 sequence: CASSSQGATEAFF. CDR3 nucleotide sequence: TGCGCCAGCAGCAGCCAGGGGGCAACTGAAGCTTTCTTT.

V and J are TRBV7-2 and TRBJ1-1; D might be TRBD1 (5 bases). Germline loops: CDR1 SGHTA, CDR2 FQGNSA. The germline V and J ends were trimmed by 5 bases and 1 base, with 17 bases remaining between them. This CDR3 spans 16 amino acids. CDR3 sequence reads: CASSGRVTRRNTEAFF. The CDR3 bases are TGTGCCAGCAGCGGCAGGGTTACGAGGAGGAACACTGAAGCTTTCTTT. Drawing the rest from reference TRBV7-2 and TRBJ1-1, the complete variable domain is GAGVSQSPSNKVTEKGKDVELRCDPISGHTALYWYRQSLGQGLEFLIYFQGNSAPDKSGLPSDRFSAERTGGSVSTLTIQRTQQEDSAVYLCASSGRVTRRNTEAFFGQGTRLTVV.

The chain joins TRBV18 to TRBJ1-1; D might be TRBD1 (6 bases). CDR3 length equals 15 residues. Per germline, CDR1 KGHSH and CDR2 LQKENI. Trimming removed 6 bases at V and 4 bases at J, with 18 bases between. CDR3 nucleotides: TGTGCCAGCTCTCGCTTGGGGGGGCTTGGCACTGAAGCTTTCTTT. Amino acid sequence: CASSRLGGLGTEAFF.

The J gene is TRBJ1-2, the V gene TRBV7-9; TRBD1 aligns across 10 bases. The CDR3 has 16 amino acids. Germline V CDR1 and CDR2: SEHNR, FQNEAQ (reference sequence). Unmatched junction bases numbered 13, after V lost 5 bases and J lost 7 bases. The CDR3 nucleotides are TGTGCCAGCAGCCACGACAGGGGGCGGAAAGATAGTGGCTACACCTTC. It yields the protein CASSHDRGRKDSGYTF. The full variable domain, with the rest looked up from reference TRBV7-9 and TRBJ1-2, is DTGVSQNPRHKITKRGQNVTFRCDPISEHNRLYWYRQTLGQGPEFLTYFQNEAQLEKSRLLSDRFSAERPKGSFSTLEIQRTEQGDSAMYLCASSHDRGRKDSGYTFGSGTRLTVV.

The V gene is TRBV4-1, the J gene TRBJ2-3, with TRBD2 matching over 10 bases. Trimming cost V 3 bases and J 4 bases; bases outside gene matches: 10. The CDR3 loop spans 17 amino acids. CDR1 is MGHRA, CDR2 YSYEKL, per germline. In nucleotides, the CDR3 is TGCGCCAGCAGCCAGGGACCTAGCGGGGGCAGCGCAGATACGCAGTATTTT. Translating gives CASSQGPSGGSADTQYF.

Here the CDR3 reads CASSPIAQVSGNTIYF. CDR3 DNA: TGTGCCAGCTCACCAATAGCTCAGGTCTCTGGAAACACCATATATTTT. This chain joins TRBV18 and TRBJ1-3; unclear D gene. The V gene's germline CDR1 is KGHSH and CDR2 LQKENI. This CDR3 contains 16 residues. Deletions cut 2 bases from V and 0 bases from J, with 11 bases between.

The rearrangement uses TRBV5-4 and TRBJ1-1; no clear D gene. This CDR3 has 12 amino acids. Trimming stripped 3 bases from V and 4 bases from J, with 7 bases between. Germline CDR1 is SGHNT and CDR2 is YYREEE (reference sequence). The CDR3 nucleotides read TGTGCCAGCAGCTCTAGTCGCACTGAAGCTTTCTTT. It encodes CASSSSRTEAFF.

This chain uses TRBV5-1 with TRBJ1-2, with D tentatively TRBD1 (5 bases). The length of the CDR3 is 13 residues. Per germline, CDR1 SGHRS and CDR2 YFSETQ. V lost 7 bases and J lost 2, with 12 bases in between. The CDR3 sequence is CASREGSNYGYTF. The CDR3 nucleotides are TGCGCCAGCCGCGAGGGGAGCAACTATGGCTACACCTTC.

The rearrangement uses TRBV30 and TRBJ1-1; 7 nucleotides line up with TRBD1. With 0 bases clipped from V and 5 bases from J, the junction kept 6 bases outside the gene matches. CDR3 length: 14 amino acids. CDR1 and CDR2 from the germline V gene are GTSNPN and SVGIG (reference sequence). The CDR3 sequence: CAWSVQQGSTEAFF. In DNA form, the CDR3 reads TGTGCCTGGAGTGTACAACAGGGGAGTACTGAAGCTTTCTTT.

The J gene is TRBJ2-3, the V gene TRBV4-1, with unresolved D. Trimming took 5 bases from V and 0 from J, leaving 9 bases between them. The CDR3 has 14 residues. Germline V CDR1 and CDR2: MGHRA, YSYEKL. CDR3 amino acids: CASSSTRSTDTQYF. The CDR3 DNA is TGCGCCAGCAGCTCAACACGAAGCACAGATACGCAGTATTTT.

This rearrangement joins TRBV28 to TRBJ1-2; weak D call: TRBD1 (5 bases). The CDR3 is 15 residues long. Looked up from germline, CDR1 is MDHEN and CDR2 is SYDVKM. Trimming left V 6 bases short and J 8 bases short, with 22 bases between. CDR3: CASSRPGGGGFGYTF. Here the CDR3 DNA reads TGTGCCAGCAGCCGCCCTGGGGGGGGTGGTTTCGGCTACACCTTC.

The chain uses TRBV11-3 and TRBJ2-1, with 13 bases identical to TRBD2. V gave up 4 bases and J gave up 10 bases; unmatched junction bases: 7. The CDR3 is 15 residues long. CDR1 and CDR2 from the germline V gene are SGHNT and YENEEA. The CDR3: CASSSGLAGVGEQFF. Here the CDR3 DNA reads TGTGCCAGCAGCTCTGGACTAGCGGGAGTAGGCGAGCAGTTCTTC.

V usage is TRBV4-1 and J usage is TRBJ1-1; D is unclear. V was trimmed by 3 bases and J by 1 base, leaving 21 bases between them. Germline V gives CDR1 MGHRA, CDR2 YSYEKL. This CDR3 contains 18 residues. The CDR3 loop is CASSHPTEVGIRNTEAFF. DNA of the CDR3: TGCGCCAGCAGCCACCCGACCGAGGTAGGAATTAGGAACACTGAAGCTTTCTTT.

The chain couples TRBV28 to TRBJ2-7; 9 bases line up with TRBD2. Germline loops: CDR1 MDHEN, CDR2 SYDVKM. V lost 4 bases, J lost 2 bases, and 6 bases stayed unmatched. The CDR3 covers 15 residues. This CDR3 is CASSSGSSGTYEQYV. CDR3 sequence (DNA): TGTGCCAGCAGTTCTGGGTCTAGCGGGACCTACGAGCAGTACGTC.

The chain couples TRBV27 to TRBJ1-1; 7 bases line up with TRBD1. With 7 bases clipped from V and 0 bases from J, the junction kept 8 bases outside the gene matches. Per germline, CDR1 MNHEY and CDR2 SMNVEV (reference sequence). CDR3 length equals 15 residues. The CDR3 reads CASNRQGTLNTEAFF. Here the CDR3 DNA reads TGTGCCAGCAATAGACAGGGAACCCTGAACACTGAAGCTTTCTTT.

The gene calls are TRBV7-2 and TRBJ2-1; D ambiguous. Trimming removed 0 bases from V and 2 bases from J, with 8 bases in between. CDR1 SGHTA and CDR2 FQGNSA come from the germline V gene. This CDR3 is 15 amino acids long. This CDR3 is CASSLAGLTYNEQFF. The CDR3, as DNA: TGTGCCAGCAGCTTAGCAGGGCTCACCTACAATGAGCAGTTCTTC.

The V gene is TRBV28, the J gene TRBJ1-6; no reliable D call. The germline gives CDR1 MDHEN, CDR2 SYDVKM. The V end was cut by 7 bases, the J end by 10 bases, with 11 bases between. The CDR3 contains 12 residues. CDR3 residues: CASTDLKSPLHF. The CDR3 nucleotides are TGTGCCAGCACAGACCTTAAGTCACCCCTCCACTTT. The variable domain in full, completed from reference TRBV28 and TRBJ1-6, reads DVKVTQSSRYLVKRTGEKVFLECVQDMDHENMFWYRQDPGLGLRLIYFSYDVKMKEKGDIPEGYSVSREKKERFSLILESASTNQTSMYLCASTDLKSPLHFGNGTRLTVT.

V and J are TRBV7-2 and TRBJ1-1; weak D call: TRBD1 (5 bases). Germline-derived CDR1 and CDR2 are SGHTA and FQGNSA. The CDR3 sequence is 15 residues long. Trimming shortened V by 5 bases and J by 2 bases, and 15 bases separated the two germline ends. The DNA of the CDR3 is TGTGCCAGCAGCCTGGGTTGGGGCAGAAACACTGAAGCTTTCTTT. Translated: CASSLGWGRNTEAFF.

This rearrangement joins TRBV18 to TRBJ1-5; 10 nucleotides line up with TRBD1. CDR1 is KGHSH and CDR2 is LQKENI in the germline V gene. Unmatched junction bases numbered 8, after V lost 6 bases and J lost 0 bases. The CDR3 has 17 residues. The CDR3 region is CASSPGQGLYSNQPQHF. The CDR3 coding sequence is TGTGCCAGCTCCCCGGGACAGGGGCTTTATAGCAATCAGCCCCAGCATTTT.